The 11 T cell receptor beta chains listed next were all sequenced from one sample in a study of cytomegalovirus exposure and HLA in healthy donors. PCR involved 60 Vbeta and 13 Jbeta primers. The data were produced by immunoSEQ multiplex PCR, yet TCRdb's version contains in-frame clones alone and is incomplete. The sample carries about 160,000 clones, roughly 76% recorded once. Sequencing was performed on PBMCs. Source of these receptors: a woman between 50 and 59 years old in good health and CMV-seronegative.

CDR3 DNA sequence: TGTGCCAGTAGGGACAGGGCCGTTGGAGATACGCAGTATTTT. Translation: CASRDRAVGDTQYF. V and J are TRBV19 and TRBJ2-3; 8 bases line up with TRBD1. V was pared by 6 bases and J by 5 bases, with 7 bases of the junction left unmatched. The CDR3 runs to 14 residues. Germline V gene lookup returns CDR1 LNHDA and CDR2 SQIVND (reference sequence).

This clone was seen more than once but under ten times. The V and J genes are TRBV2 and TRBJ1-1; D gene uncertain. Germline CDR1 is SNHLY and CDR2 is FYNNEI. Trimming cost V 2 bases and J 7 bases, with 14 bases left between them. This CDR3 comprises 14 residues. CDR3 nucleotides: TGTGCCAGCAGTGAATATGGGGAGACGGGTGAAGCTTTCTTT. Encoded protein: CASSEYGETGEAFF.

This clone came up a few times. The rearrangement uses TRBV13 and TRBJ2-3, with 13 positions matching TRBD2. The ends lost 4 bases at V and 0 bases at J; junction bases unmatched: 7. The CDR3 spans 18 residues. CDR1 PRHDT and CDR2 FYEKMQ come from the germline V gene (reference sequence). CDR3 in amino acids: CASSSWTSGGTSTDTQYF. DNA of the CDR3: TGTGCCAGCAGCTCGTGGACTAGCGGGGGAACTAGCACAGATACGCAGTATTTT.

The chain combines TRBV28 with TRBJ1-2, with a tentative D call TRBD1 (6 bases). Trimming shortened V by 6 bases and J by 4 bases, and 21 bases separated the two germline ends. From germline, CDR1 is MDHEN and CDR2 SYDVKM. This CDR3 region has 16 residues. The CDR3 region is CASSSYRAGEGYGYTF. The CDR3 DNA is TGTGCCAGCAGCTCATACAGGGCCGGAGAGGGCTATGGCTACACCTTC.

The J gene is TRBJ1-1, the V gene TRBV5-1; TRBD1 might be the D (6 bases). From germline, CDR1 is SGHRS and CDR2 YFSETQ. The ends were cut back, 2 bases at V and 3 bases at J, with 20 bases in the middle. The CDR3 totals 17 residues. The CDR3: CASSLPRTRTVDTEAFF. DNA of the CDR3: TGCGCCAGCAGCTTACCGAGAACTAGGACAGTGGACACTGAAGCTTTCTTT.

This clone turned up a few times. At one end the junction does not follow the germline gene, possibly because of a read error. V gene TRBV25-1 combines with J gene TRBJ2-2, with 7 bases lining up with TRBD2. Germline CDR1 reads MGHDK; CDR2 reads SYGVNS. There are 16 residues in the CDR3. The CDR3 DNA sequence: TGTGCCAGCAGTGAATTTCCGGCCTCGGGAGGCCGGGGAGCTGTTTTT. It encodes CASSEFPASGGRGAVF.

The genes are TRBV5-1 and TRBJ2-3, with 12 bases matching TRBD2. This CDR3 is built from 16 residues. J was trimmed by 3 bases and V by 5 bases; bases with no gene match: 7. Germline CDR1 SGHRS, CDR2 YFSETQ. Written as DNA, the CDR3 is TGCGCCAGCAGGGAACTAGCGGGAGGCACAACAGATACGCAGTATTTT. As protein: CASRELAGGTTDTQYF.

The CDR3 sequence: CASSGGVSPNYGYTF. In nucleotides, the CDR3 is TGTGCCAGCAGCGGGGGGGTCAGTCCTAACTATGGCTACACCTTC. This rearrangement joins TRBV13 to TRBJ1-2; possible D gene TRBD1, 5 bases. The CDR3 extends over 15 amino acids. Deletions cut 5 bases from V and 0 bases from J, with 13 bases between. CDR1 PRHDT and CDR2 FYEKMQ come from the germline V gene (reference sequence).

CDR3 in DNA: TGTGCCAGCAGCCCAGCTTACACGCCGGGACTAGTCAATGAGCAGTTCTTC. The encoded protein is CASSPAYTPGLVNEQFF. J is TRBJ2-1 and V is TRBV7-9; 8 positions agree with TRBD2. CDR1 and CDR2 from the germline V gene are SEHNR and FQNEAQ (reference sequence). V lost 5 bases to trimming and J lost 6 bases; unmatched junction nucleotides: 15. This CDR3 has 17 amino acids.

The chain uses TRBV30 and TRBJ1-2; D remains ambiguous. The CDR3 is made up of 14 amino acids. The germline V gene encodes CDR1 GTSNPN and CDR2 SVGIG (reference sequence). Trimming cost V 4 bases and J 0 bases, with 12 bases left between them. This CDR3 reads CAWTTASSNYGYTF. In DNA, the CDR3 is TGTGCCTGGACAACGGCTAGTTCTAACTATGGCTACACCTTC.

This clone has only one observation. This sequence joins TRBV9 and TRBJ2-1; D gene uncertain. Trimming took 0 bases from V and 8 from J, leaving 9 bases between them. The CDR3 totals 13 residues. Germline CDR1 reads SGDLS; CDR2 reads YYNGEE. The CDR3 loop reads CASSVAGPDEQFF. The CDR3 coding sequence is TGTGCCAGCAGCGTAGCGGGTCCCGATGAGCAGTTCTTC.